This T cell receptor beta chain was recovered during a study of blood T cell repertoires in COVID-19. Overall study context: Donors in the United States, Italy and Spain gave samples during acute or convalescent COVID-19.

Assay used: immunoSEQ multiplex PCR; TCRdb lists only in-frame clones, some missing. The table lists some 250,000 clones, 84% of them singletons. Sequenced: peripheral blood. The sequence was obtained from a man in his fifties with active or convalescent COVID-19.

The CDR3 reads CASSENPSATGNEQYF. As DNA, the CDR3 is TGTGCCAGCAGTGAAAACCCATCCGCGACAGGGAATGAGCAGTACTTC. The chain combines TRBV6-1 with TRBJ2-7, with TRBD1 identical over 7 bases. This CDR3 has 16 amino acids. With V trimmed by 2 bases and J by 7 bases, 14 bases remained unmatched. Germline-derived CDR1 and CDR2 are MNHNS and SASEGT.